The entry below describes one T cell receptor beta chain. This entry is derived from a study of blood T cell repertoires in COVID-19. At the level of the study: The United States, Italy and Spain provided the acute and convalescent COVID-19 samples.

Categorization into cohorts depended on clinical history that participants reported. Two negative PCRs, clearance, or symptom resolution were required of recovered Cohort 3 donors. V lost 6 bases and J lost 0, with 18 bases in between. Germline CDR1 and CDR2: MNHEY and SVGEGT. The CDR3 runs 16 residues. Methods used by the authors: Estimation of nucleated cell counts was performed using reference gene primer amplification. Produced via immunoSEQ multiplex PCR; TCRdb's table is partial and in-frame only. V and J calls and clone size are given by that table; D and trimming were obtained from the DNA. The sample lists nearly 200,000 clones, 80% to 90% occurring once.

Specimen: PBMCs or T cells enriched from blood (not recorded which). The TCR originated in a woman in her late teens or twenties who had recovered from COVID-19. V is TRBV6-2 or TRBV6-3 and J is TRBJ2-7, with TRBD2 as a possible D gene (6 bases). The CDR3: CASSAPGVGGSYEQYF. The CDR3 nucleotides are TGTGCCAGCAGCGCTCCGGGGGTCGGGGGCTCCTACGAGCAGTACTTC.